The 11 T cell receptor beta chains below all came from one sample that was sequenced in a study of blood T cells in healthy people across ages. A J-beta primer mix and a sample-barcoded 5' primer were used in a second PCR of roughly 6 to 11 cycles. From the 5' RACE reads, TCRdb called clonotypes with MiXCR, one entry per CDR3 protein. The sample has 1.2 million to 1.5 million distinct CDR3 sequences, approximately 38% seen once. The sequencing input was blood. The receptor set was obtained from a woman aged 18-30 years in good health.

The rearrangement uses TRBV3-1 and TRBJ2-3; 11 bases align to TRBD2. J gave up 5 bases and V 6 bases, and 10 bases lay outside the gene matches. This CDR3 is built from 16 residues. The germline gives CDR1 LGHDT, CDR2 YNNKEL (reference sequence). This CDR3 is CASRLLAGAGGDTQYF. The CDR3 DNA is TGTGCCAGCAGACTACTAGCGGGAGCGGGAGGAGATACGCAGTATTTT.

As for this clonotype: A much more abundant neighbour one base away suggests this may be a read error. The chain has TRBV7-2 and TRBJ2-1, with a weak D call TRBD1 (5 bases). The germline V gene has CDR1 SGHTA and CDR2 FQGNSA. V lost 5 bases to trimming and J lost 8 bases, with 13 bases between them. CDR3 length: 13 amino acids. CDR3 protein: CASSLSDIHEQFF. CDR3 nucleotides: TGTGCCAGCAGCCTCTCGGACATTCATGAGCAGTTCTTC.

This clonotype has only a few counts. J is TRBJ2-3 and V is TRBV6-5; 10 bases fit TRBD1. This CDR3 comprises 19 residues. V shed 2 bases and J 2 bases; nucleotides not matched to a gene: 13. From germline, CDR1 is MNHEY and CDR2 SVGAGI. The CDR3 DNA sequence: TGTGCCAGCAGTTACCCCCGGGACAGGGGACGGGAGGACACAGATACGCAGTATTTT. Translated, it gives CASSYPRDRGREDTDTQYF.

This clonotype was found a few times. The chain's CDR3 is CASSPGTGVSIAYNEQFF. The DNA of the CDR3 is TGTGCCAGCAGCCCCGGGACAGGGGTGTCGATCGCCTACAATGAGCAGTTCTTC. This chain connects TRBV5-6 to TRBJ2-1, with 10 bases matching TRBD1. V shed 4 bases, J shed 2 bases, and the junction held 12 bases outside the gene matches. The germline V gene encodes CDR1 SGHDT and CDR2 YYEEEE. The CDR3 extends over 18 amino acids. Looking up the rest from reference TRBV5-6 and TRBJ2-1 gives the full variable domain: DAGVTQSPTHLIKTRGQQVTLRCSPKSGHDTVSWYQQALGQGPQFIFQYYEEEERQRGNFPDRFSGHQFPNYSSELNVNALLLGDSALYLCASSPGTGVSIAYNEQFFGPGTRLTVL.

In its sample, this clonotype was seen a few times. The V gene is TRBV12-3 or TRBV12-4, the J gene TRBJ1-2; D not certain. V was pared by 5 bases and J by 4 bases, with 17 bases between. This CDR3 spans 15 amino acids. The CDR3 sequence: CASSGRGAEFYGYTF. CDR3 DNA: TGTGCCAGCAGTGGGCGGGGAGCTGAGTTCTATGGCTACACCTTC.

This clonotype was detected many times. V and J are TRBV20-1 and TRBJ2-7; possible D gene TRBD2, 6 bases. The CDR3 spans 14 residues. V dropped 5 bases and J dropped 0 bases, with 14 bases sitting between them. Per the germline V gene, CDR1 is DFQATT and CDR2 is SNEGSKA (reference sequence). The CDR3 protein is CSAGPGGSSYEQYF. The CDR3 DNA reads TGCAGTGCTGGCCCTGGGGGGAGCTCCTACGAGCAGTACTTC.

The chain is built from TRBV25-1 and TRBJ1-4, with a weak D call TRBD1 (6 bases). The germline CDR1 and CDR2 sequences are MGHDK and SYGVNS. Trimming shortened V by 8 bases and J by 8 bases, and 18 bases separated the two germline ends. CDR3 length equals 14 residues. This CDR3 is CASGAGETREKLFF. The CDR3 nucleotides read TGTGCCAGCGGAGCAGGGGAAACCAGGGAAAAACTGTTTTTT.

Worth noting for this clonotype: At one end, the junction sequence differs from germline, possibly due to a read error. V gene TRBV28 combines with J gene TRBJ2-5, with a possible D match to TRBD2 (6 bases). Looked up from germline, CDR1 is MDHEN and CDR2 is SYDVKM. The CDR3 sequence is 13 residues long. The chain's CDR3 is CASGFRGQETQYF. CDR3 sequence (DNA): TGTGCCAGCGGTTTCCGGGGGCAAGAGACCCAGTACTTC.

This clonotype has more than one count but fewer than ten. The chain employs TRBV10-3 and TRBJ1-1, with a tentative D call TRBD1 (6 bases). Germline assignment: CDR1 ENHRY and CDR2 SYGVKD. V was cut by 0 bases and J by 1 base, with 18 bases left in between. This CDR3 is 18 amino acids long. CDR3: CAISESGLYRDPNTEAFF. The CDR3 bases are TGTGCCATCAGTGAGTCGGGGCTGTACAGGGACCCGAACACTGAAGCTTTCTTT.

With regard to this clonotype: Since a much larger clone is just one base distant, this may be a read error. This chain links TRBV7-2 with TRBJ2-7; D not resolved. Gene TRBJ2-5 matches the end of the DNA better, so the J call may be wrong. The germline V gene has CDR1 SGHTA and CDR2 FQGNSA. The CDR3 totals 12 residues. CDR3 in DNA: TGTGCCAGCAGCTTAGATTGGGGGACCCAGTACTTC. Its protein product is CASSLDWGTQYF.

The V and J genes are TRBV7-9 and TRBJ2-3; no definite D call. The germline V gene encodes CDR1 SEHNR and CDR2 FQNEAQ (reference sequence). CDR3 length: 16 amino acids. Trimming removed 7 bases from V and 3 bases from J, with 20 bases in between. CDR3 sequence (DNA): TGTGCCAGCATCGACCCCGACTCGATTTTTACAGATACGCAGTATTTT. This translates into CASIDPDSIFTDTQYF.